This TCR beta chain was sequenced in a study of shared clonotypes between healthy human individuals. Study information: The study used three CD4 naive, three CD4 memory, two CD8 naive and one CD8 memory plate per donor.

The assay was immunoSEQ multiplex PCR, and TCRdb's table has in-frame clones only and misses some. The repertoire holds some 1,400,000 clones, with roughly 97% as singletons. Points on this clone: The antigen remains unidentified.

Findings and caveats of the study: Estimated richness was generally greater in naive than memory subsets. Only blood was sampled; tissue repertoires likely differ.

Germline CDR1 and CDR2: MDHEN and SYDVKM. This CDR3 is built from 14 residues. Trimming took 3 bases from V and 5 from J; bases not matched to a gene: 2. V usage is TRBV28 and J usage is TRBJ2-1, with TRBD2 identical over 9 bases. Sequencing used naive CD4+ T cells sorted from blood. Specified subset: CD45RA+ positively selected. The sequence was obtained from a man aged 25-45 years in good health. This CDR3 reads CASSLLAGNNEQFF. CDR3 DNA: TGTGCCAGCAGTTTGCTAGCGGGGAACAATGAGCAGTTCTTC.